Shown below are 32 T cell receptor beta chains from a single sample sequenced in a study of T cell responses to AZD1222 COVID-19 vaccine. The data were produced by immunoSEQ multiplex PCR, yet TCRdb's version contains in-frame clones alone and is incomplete. The sample has 45,000 to 60,000 clones, more than 70% seen once. Here the sequenced sample was peripheral blood, taken on day 0 of AZD1222 vaccination. The receptors shown here come from an adult in good health.

The genes are TRBV7-2 and TRBJ2-5; 8 nucleotides line up with TRBD1. The CDR3 length is 15 residues. Germline-derived CDR1 and CDR2 are SGHTA and FQGNSA. J was trimmed by 5 bases and V by 2 bases; bases with no gene match: 7. The CDR3: CASSLNGQGRETQYF. DNA of the CDR3: TGTGCCAGCAGCTTAAATGGACAGGGCAGGGAGACCCAGTACTTC. The whole variable domain, filled in from reference TRBV7-2 and TRBJ2-5, reads GAGVSQSPSNKVTEKGKDVELRCDPISGHTALYWYRQSLGQGLEFLIYFQGNSAPDKSGLPSDRFSAERTGGSVSTLTIQRTQQEDSAVYLCASSLNGQGRETQYFGPGTRLLVL.

This sequence joins TRBV28 and TRBJ2-1; 7 nucleotides match TRBD2. CDR1 MDHEN and CDR2 SYDVKM come from the germline V gene. CDR3 size: 15 residues. J gave up 4 bases and V 6 bases, and 9 bases lay outside the gene matches. The CDR3: CASSRLEGGYNEQFF. The CDR3 bases are TGTGCCAGCAGCCGACTCGAGGGAGGGTACAATGAGCAGTTCTTC.

CDR3 coding DNA: TGTGCCAGCAGCGTAGCGAGCGGGAGCCCGGCGAACACCGGGGAGCTGTTTTTT. Encoded protein: CASSVASGSPANTGELFF. The V gene is TRBV9, the J gene TRBJ2-2; TRBD2 agrees at 8 bases. The CDR3 is 18 amino acids. V trimming: 0 bases; J trimming: 0 bases; junction bases outside the gene matches: 7. Germline V lookup: CDR1 SGDLS, CDR2 YYNGEE. The whole variable domain, remainder taken from reference TRBV9 and TRBJ2-2, is DSGVTQTPKHLITATGQRVTLRCSPRSGDLSVYWYQQSLDQGLQFLIQYYNGEERAKGNILERFSAQQFPDLHSELNLSSLELGDSALYFCASSVASGSPANTGELFFGEGSRLTVL.

CDR3 sequence (DNA): TGTGCCAGCAGCCAAACAGGGGGAAGCTCCTACAATGAGCAGTTCTTC. Translated, it gives CASSQTGGSSYNEQFF. The genes are TRBV14 and TRBJ2-1; TRBD1 aligns across 8 bases. This CDR3 region has 16 residues. V dropped 2 bases and J dropped 0; count of bases not matched to a gene: 3. Per germline, CDR1 SGHDN and CDR2 FVKESK.

This chain connects TRBV7-2 to TRBJ1-2, with D tentatively TRBD1 (5 bases). The CDR3 is 14 residues long. Germline V gene sequence: CDR1 SGHTA, CDR2 FQGNSA. V lost 4 bases, J lost 4 bases, and 13 bases lay in between. The CDR3 sequence is CASSSRAGGYGYTF. CDR3 in DNA: TGTGCCAGCAGCTCAAGGGCGGGGGGCTATGGCTACACCTTC.

CDR3 sequence: CASSRKGGGNNEQFF. The DNA of the CDR3 is TGTGCCAGCAGCCGAAAGGGCGGGGGGAACAATGAGCAGTTCTTC. The chain carries TRBV3-1 (or the pseudogene TRBV3-2) and TRBJ2-1; 8 bases fit TRBD2. CDR3 length equals 15 residues. Trimming cost V 4 bases and J 5 bases; bases outside gene matches: 7. CDR1 LGHDT and CDR2 YNNKEL come from the germline V gene (reference sequence).

The V call is TRBV2, the J call TRBJ2-3; D is perhaps TRBD2 (5 bases). CDR3 length equals 18 residues. Germline assignment: CDR1 SNHLY and CDR2 FYNNEI. Trimming left V 3 bases short and J 4 bases short, with 23 bases between. The CDR3 sequence is CASSEQRGQREMADTQYF. The CDR3 DNA reads TGTGCCAGCAGTGAGCAACGGGGTCAAAGGGAGATGGCAGATACGCAGTATTTT.

This clone has a handful of counts. V usage is TRBV13 and J usage is TRBJ1-2; the match to TRBD1 covers 11 bases. The germline V gene encodes CDR1 PRHDT and CDR2 FYEKMQ (reference sequence). The CDR3 covers 14 residues. V lost 5 bases and J lost 8; bases outside the gene matches: 7. The CDR3: CASSQGQGGRGYTF. CDR3 sequence (DNA): TGTGCCAGCAGCCAGGGACAGGGGGGTCGGGGCTACACCTTC.

The chain combines TRBV19 with TRBJ2-1, with D perhaps matching TRBD1 or TRBD2 (5 bases each). Between the trimmed V and J ends, which lost 6 bases and 9 bases, there was a span of 21 bases. This CDR3 is built from 15 residues. The germline V gene encodes CDR1 LNHDA and CDR2 SQIVND (reference sequence). CDR3 sequence reads: CASSPRGSRSSEQFF. CDR3 sequence (DNA): TGTGCCAGTAGCCCGAGGGGCTCGCGTTCGAGTGAGCAGTTCTTC.

This clone was recorded once. The chain uses TRBV3-1 (or the pseudogene TRBV3-2) and TRBJ2-1; perhaps D is TRBD1 or TRBD2 (5 bases each). V shed 0 bases and J shed 14 bases, with 20 bases lying between them. The CDR3 length is 15 residues. Germline lookup yields CDR1 LGHDT and CDR2 YNNKEL (reference sequence). This CDR3 is CASSQDRGWDRQKFF. The CDR3 region has the DNA TGTGCCAGCAGCCAAGATCGTGGGTGGGACCGTCAAAAGTTCTTC.

The V gene is TRBV28, the J gene TRBJ2-3; no clear D. Trimming stripped 6 bases from V and 0 bases from J, with 4 bases between. CDR1 is MDHEN and CDR2 is SYDVKM in the germline V gene. The CDR3 is made up of 12 amino acids. The CDR3 DNA reads as TGTGCCAGCAGAGGCAGCACAGATACGCAGTATTTT. This encodes CASRGSTDTQYF. Full variable domain (outside the CDR3, taken from reference TRBV28 and TRBJ2-3): DVKVTQSSRYLVKRTGEKVFLECVQDMDHENMFWYRQDPGLGLRLIYFSYDVKMKEKGDIPEGYSVSREKKERFSLILESASTNQTSMYLCASRGSTDTQYFGPGTRLTVL.

This clone has only a few counts. J is TRBJ1-1 and V is TRBV6-5, with TRBD1 as a possible D gene (5 bases). Trimming removed 7 bases from V and 4 bases from J, with 13 bases in between. The CDR3 spans 13 residues. Germline V gene sequence: CDR1 MNHEY, CDR2 SVGAGI. CDR3 residues: CASKLTGGTEAFF. The CDR3 DNA reads as TGTGCCAGCAAGCTGACCGGGGGCACTGAAGCTTTCTTT.

The chain couples TRBV28 to TRBJ1-1; no definite D call. The germline gives CDR1 MDHEN, CDR2 SYDVKM. CDR3 size: 13 residues. The germline V and J ends were trimmed by 2 bases and 5 bases, with 9 bases remaining between them. For the CDR3, the DNA is TGTGCCAGCAGTTTAGCAGGAAAAACTGAAGCTTTCTTT. This codes for CASSLAGKTEAFF.

V usage is TRBV5-1 and J usage is TRBJ2-7; D gene unclear. The CDR3 covers 13 residues. Germline V CDR1 and CDR2: SGHRS, YFSETQ. Trimming stripped 5 bases from V and 3 bases from J, with 12 bases between. DNA for the CDR3: TGCGCCAGCAGACAACAAACCGGCTACGAGCAGTACTTC. Protein sequence: CASRQQTGYEQYF.

This chain joins TRBV7-9 and TRBJ1-2; 7 nucleotides agree with TRBD1. V lost 4 bases, J lost 7 bases, and 6 bases stayed unmatched. The germline V gene has CDR1 SEHNR and CDR2 FQNEAQ (reference sequence). The CDR3 has 13 residues. The CDR3 DNA reads TGTGCCAGCAGCTACACAGGGGCGGGTGGCTACACCTTC. Translation: CASSYTGAGGYTF.

The chain joins TRBV24-1 to TRBJ2-1; D may match TRBD1 or TRBD2 (5 bases each). Deletions cut 10 bases from V and 4 bases from J, with 7 bases between. Germline V gives CDR1 KGHDR, CDR2 SFDVKD. The length of the CDR3 is 11 residues. CDR3 sequence: CATGEYNEQFF. CDR3 DNA sequence: TGTGCCACGGGGGAGTACAATGAGCAGTTCTTC.

The chain recombines TRBV3-1 (or the pseudogene TRBV3-2) with TRBJ1-2; TRBD1 might be the D (5 bases). The V gene lost 0 bases and the J gene lost 10 bases, with 12 bases spanning the gap. CDR3 length equals 13 residues. CDR1 and CDR2 (germline): LGHDT, YNNKEL (reference sequence). The CDR3 sequence is CASSQEGVRDYTF. The CDR3 bases are TGTGCCAGCAGCCAAGAGGGGGTCAGGGACTACACCTTC.

The table lists this clone with a count of one. The genes are TRBV12-3 or TRBV12-4 and TRBJ2-3, with D perhaps matching TRBD2 (6 bases). Trimming left V 7 bases short and J 3 bases short, with 11 bases between. CDR3 length: 13 amino acids. This chain's CDR3 is CASKFGSTDTQYF. The CDR3 DNA is TGTGCCAGCAAATTCGGGAGTACAGATACGCAGTATTTT.

The chain recombines TRBV2 with TRBJ2-7; D not resolved. This CDR3 has 11 amino acids. Germline CDR1 reads SNHLY; CDR2 reads FYNNEI. Trimming took 7 bases from V and 8 from J, leaving 12 bases between them. DNA for the CDR3: TGTGCCAGCAAGATAGGCACAAAGCAGTACTTC. Encoded protein: CASKIGTKQYF.

The chain uses TRBV28 and TRBJ2-1, with D perhaps matching TRBD1 (5 bases). This CDR3 comprises 13 residues. The V end lost 10 bases, the J end lost 2 bases, and 12 bases lay between the germline ends. CDR1 and CDR2 (germline): MDHEN, SYDVKM. The CDR3 nucleotides read TGTGCCACCGCAGGGAAGACCTACAATGAGCAGTTCTTC. It specifies CATAGKTYNEQFF. Full variable domain (remainder filled in from reference TRBV28 and TRBJ2-1): DVKVTQSSRYLVKRTGEKVFLECVQDMDHENMFWYRQDPGLGLRLIYFSYDVKMKEKGDIPEGYSVSREKKERFSLILESASTNQTSMYLCATAGKTYNEQFFGPGTRLTVL.

There are a few counts of this clone. The rearrangement joins TRBV5-1 to TRBJ1-1, with D possibly matching TRBD1 (5 bases). The V gene lost 4 bases and the J gene lost 3 bases, with 13 bases spanning the gap. The CDR3 has 14 residues. Looked up from germline, CDR1 is SGHRS and CDR2 is YFSETQ. CDR3 DNA: TGCGCCAGCAGCGCTAACCCGGGGGACACTGAAGCTTTCTTT. Translated: CASSANPGDTEAFF.

This chain uses TRBV7-6 with TRBJ1-1, with D perhaps matching TRBD1 (6 bases). The CDR3 contains 14 residues. CDR1 SGHVS and CDR2 FNYEAQ come from the germline V gene. V lost 10 bases, J lost 1 base, and 16 bases lay in between. The CDR3 is CATGPRGGNTEAFF. For the CDR3, the DNA is TGTGCCACGGGACCAAGGGGGGGGAACACTGAAGCTTTCTTT.

The chain is built from TRBV25-1 and TRBJ1-1, with a tentative D call TRBD1 (5 bases). The V gene lost 3 bases and the J gene lost 6 bases, with 17 bases spanning the gap. The CDR3 has 15 amino acids. Germline V CDR1 and CDR2: MGHDK, SYGVNS. CDR3 in DNA: TGTGCCAGCAGTGACCCCAGGACGGGGGAGGCTGAAGCTTTCTTT. Protein: CASSDPRTGEAEAFF.

This chain joins TRBV29-1 and TRBJ2-5, with TRBD1 identical over 7 bases. This CDR3 spans 14 amino acids. The V gene's germline CDR1 is SQVTM and CDR2 ANQGSEA. The V gene end was trimmed by 8 bases and the J gene end by 7 bases; junction bases not matched to a gene: 16. CDR3 sequence: CSTRTGVVVGTQYF. CDR3 nucleotides: TGCAGCACGAGGACAGGTGTGGTAGTTGGGACCCAGTACTTC.

In its sample, this clone was seen once. The chain joins TRBV3-1 (or the pseudogene TRBV3-2) to TRBJ2-1; TRBD2 matches 7 bases. Germline trimming cut 0 bases from V and 14 bases from J; bases unmatched to any gene: 13. This CDR3 has 15 amino acids. Germline V gene lookup returns CDR1 LGHDT and CDR2 YNNKEL (reference sequence). DNA for the CDR3: TGTGCCAGCAGCCAAGATCCGGGACTATCAAGTAGTGAGTTCTTC. Amino acids: CASSQDPGLSSSEFF.

The chain recombines TRBV19 with TRBJ2-3; 10 nucleotides match TRBD2. The germline V gene encodes CDR1 LNHDA and CDR2 SQIVND (reference sequence). The length of the CDR3 is 16 residues. V was pared by 7 bases and J by 0 bases, with 7 bases of the junction left unmatched. The DNA for the CDR3 is TGTGCCAGTAAAAGGGCTAGCGGGAGTAGCACAGATACGCAGTATTTT. It yields the protein CASKRASGSSTDTQYF.

This clone was recorded a few times. The gene calls are TRBV2 and TRBJ2-3; D unclear. V lost 6 bases and J 1 base, leaving 2 bases between the germline ends. Germline-derived CDR1 and CDR2 are SNHLY and FYNNEI. The CDR3 totals 11 residues. The CDR3 spells CASRGTDTQYF. CDR3 in DNA: TGTGCCAGCAGGGGCACAGATACGCAGTATTTT. Full variable domain (rest looked up from reference TRBV2 and TRBJ2-3): EPEVTQTPSHQVTQMGQEVILRCVPISNHLYFYWYRQILGQKVEFLVSFYNNEISEKSEIFDDQFSVERPDGSNFTLKIRSTKLEDSAMYFCASRGTDTQYFGPGTRLTVL.

The gene calls are TRBV7-9 and TRBJ2-7, with D possibly TRBD2 on 7 matching bases. Trimming shortened V by 7 bases and J by 2 bases, and 21 bases separated the two germline ends. In germline, CDR1 is SEHNR, CDR2 FQNEAQ (reference sequence). The CDR3 runs to 16 residues. DNA of the CDR3: TGTGCCAGCACCCCCCAGGGGCCTAGCGGTACCTACGAGCAGTACTTC. It translates to CASTPQGPSGTYEQYF.

The V and J genes are TRBV6-1 and TRBJ2-1; 7 bases agree with TRBD1. With 3 bases clipped from V and 1 base from J, the junction kept 6 bases outside the gene matches. The CDR3 has 16 amino acids. CDR1 is MNHNS and CDR2 is SASEGT in the germline V gene. In DNA form, the CDR3 reads TGTGCCAGCAGTGATGGGACAGCTCGGTCCTACAATGAGCAGTTCTTC. It specifies CASSDGTARSYNEQFF.

This clone appeared a few times. CDR3 residues: CASSLDQAGVRQFF. The CDR3 bases are TGTGCCAGCAGCTTAGATCAAGCGGGAGTGAGGCAGTTCTTC. The chain is built from TRBV11-2 and TRBJ2-1; 8 positions match TRBD2. With 0 bases clipped from V and 12 bases from J, the junction kept 7 bases outside the gene matches. The germline V gene has CDR1 SGHAT and CDR2 FQNNGV. CDR3 size: 14 residues.

The V and J genes are TRBV2 and TRBJ2-3, with 12 bases aligning to TRBD2. Germline trimming cut 7 bases from V and 6 bases from J; bases unmatched to any gene: 14. Germline V gene sequence: CDR1 SNHLY, CDR2 FYNNEI. This CDR3 has 17 amino acids. The CDR3 reads CASISLGLAGLRDTQYF. CDR3 DNA: TGTGCCAGCATTTCCTTAGGACTAGCGGGACTGCGGGATACGCAGTATTTT.

The CDR3 bases are TGCGCCAGCCTGGCGGGGAGTGGGGAGACCCAGTACTTC. Its translation is CASLAGSGETQYF. V and J are TRBV5-1 and TRBJ2-5; maybe TRBD2 (6 bases). V was pared by 7 bases and J by 5 bases, with 15 bases between. The CDR3 extends over 13 amino acids. From germline, CDR1 is SGHRS and CDR2 YFSETQ.